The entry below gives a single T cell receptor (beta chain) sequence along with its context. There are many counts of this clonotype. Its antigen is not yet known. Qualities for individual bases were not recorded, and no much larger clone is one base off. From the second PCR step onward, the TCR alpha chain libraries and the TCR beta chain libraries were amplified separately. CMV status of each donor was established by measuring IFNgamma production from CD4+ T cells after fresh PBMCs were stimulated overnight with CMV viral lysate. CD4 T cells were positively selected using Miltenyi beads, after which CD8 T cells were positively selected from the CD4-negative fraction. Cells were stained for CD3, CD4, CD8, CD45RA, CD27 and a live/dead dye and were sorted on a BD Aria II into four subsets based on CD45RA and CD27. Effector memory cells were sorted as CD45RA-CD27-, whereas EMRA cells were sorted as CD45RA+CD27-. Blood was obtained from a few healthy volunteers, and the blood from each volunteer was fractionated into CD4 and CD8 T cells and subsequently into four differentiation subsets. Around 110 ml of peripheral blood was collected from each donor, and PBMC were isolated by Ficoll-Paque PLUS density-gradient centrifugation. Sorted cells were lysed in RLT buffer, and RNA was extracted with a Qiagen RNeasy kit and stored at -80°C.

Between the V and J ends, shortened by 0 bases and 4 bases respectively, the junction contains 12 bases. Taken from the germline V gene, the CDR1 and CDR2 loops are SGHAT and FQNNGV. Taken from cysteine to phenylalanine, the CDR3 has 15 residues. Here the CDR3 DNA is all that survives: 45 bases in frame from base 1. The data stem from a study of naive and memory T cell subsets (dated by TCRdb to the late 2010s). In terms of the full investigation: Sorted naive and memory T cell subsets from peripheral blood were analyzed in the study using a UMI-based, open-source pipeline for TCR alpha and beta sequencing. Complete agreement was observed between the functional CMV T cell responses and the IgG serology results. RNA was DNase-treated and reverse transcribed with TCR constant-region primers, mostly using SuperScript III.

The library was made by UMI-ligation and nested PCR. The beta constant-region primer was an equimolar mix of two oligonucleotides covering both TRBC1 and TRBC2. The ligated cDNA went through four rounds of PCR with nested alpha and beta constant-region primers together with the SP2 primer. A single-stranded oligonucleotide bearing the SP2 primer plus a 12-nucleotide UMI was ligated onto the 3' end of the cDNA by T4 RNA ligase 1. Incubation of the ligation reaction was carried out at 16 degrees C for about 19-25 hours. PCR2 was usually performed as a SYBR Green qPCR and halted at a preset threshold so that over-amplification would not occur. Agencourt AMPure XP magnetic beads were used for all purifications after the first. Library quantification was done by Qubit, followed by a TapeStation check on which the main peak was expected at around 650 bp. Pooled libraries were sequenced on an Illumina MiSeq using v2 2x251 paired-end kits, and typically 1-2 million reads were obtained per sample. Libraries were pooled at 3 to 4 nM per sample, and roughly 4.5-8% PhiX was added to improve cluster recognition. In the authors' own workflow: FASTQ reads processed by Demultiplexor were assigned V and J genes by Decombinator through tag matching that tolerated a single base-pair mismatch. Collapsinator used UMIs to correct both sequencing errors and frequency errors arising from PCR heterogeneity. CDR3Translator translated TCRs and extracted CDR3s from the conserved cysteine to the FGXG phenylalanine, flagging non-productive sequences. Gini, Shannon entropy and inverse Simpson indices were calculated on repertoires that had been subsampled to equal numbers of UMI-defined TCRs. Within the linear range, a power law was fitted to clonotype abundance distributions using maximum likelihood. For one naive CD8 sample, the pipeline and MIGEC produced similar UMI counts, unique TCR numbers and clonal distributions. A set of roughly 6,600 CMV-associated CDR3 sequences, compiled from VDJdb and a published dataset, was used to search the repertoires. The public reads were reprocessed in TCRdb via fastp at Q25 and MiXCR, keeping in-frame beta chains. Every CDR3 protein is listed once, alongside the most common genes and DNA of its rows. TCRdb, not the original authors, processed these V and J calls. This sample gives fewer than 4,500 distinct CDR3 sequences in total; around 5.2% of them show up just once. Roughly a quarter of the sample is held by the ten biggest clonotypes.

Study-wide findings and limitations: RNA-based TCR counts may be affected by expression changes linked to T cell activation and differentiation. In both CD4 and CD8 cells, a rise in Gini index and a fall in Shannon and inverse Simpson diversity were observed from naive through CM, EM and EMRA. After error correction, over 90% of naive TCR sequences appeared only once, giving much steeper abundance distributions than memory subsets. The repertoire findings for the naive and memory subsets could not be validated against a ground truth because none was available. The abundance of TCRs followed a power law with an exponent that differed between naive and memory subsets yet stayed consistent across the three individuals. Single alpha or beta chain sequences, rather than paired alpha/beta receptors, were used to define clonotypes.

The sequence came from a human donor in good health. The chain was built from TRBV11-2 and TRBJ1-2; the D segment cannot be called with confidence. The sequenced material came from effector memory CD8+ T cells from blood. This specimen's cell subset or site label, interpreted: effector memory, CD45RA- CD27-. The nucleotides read TGTGCCAGCAGCTTAGATAACTCAGGCTTCTATGGCTACACCTTC. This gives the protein CASSLDNSGFYGYTF.